This T cell receptor (beta chain) was profiled in a study of OX40 agonist ivuxolimab in advanced cancers. The overall study: Patients got intravenous ivuxolimab at 0.01 to 10 mg/kg every 2 weeks.

The assay was immunoSEQ multiplex PCR, and TCRdb's table has in-frame clones only and misses some. The sample has over 60,000 clones, about 85% seen once. The study, taken as a whole, reports: In CD8+ T cells, expanded clones were on average more numerous than in CD4+.

Trimming cost V 6 bases and J 1 base; bases outside gene matches: 5. Looked up from germline, CDR1 is MDHEN and CDR2 is SYDVKM. The CDR3 sequence is 15 residues long. This clone was observed a single time. Its antigen is unidentified. The chain is built from TRBV28 and TRBJ1-5, with TRBD1 identical over 8 bases. This specimen consisted of CD4+ or CD8+ T cells sorted from blood, obtained in a trial of the OX40 agonist ivuxolimab. The source of this sequence is an adult with an advanced solid tumor such as melanoma, head and neck, liver or kidney cancer. The CDR3 sequence: CASSSGTGSNQPQHF. CDR3 in DNA: TGTGCCAGCAGCTCAGGGACAGGAAGCAATCAGCCCCAGCATTTT.